The clone carrying this T cell receptor (beta chain) was seen repeatedly, ten times or more. The antigen is unknown. The sample originates from a study of Graves' ophthalmopathy and Graves' hyperthyroidism. Whole-study findings and limits: Most thyroid-expanded clonotypes exceeding 0.001 frequency were also found in blood. A roughly 81% specificity and approximately 88% sensitivity were achieved by a 13-signature model that separated ophthalmopathy from stable hyperthyroidism. It was with 70.59% sensitivity and around 72% specificity that the model predicted ophthalmopathy progression.

As the template, RNA transcripts were used to amplify TCR beta CDR3 regions. Second-round multiplex PCR came after a first-round RT-PCR that employed HTBI primers. TCRdb redid the calling of the multiplex PCR reads with MiXCR, one entry per CDR3 protein. The data contain 220,000 or so distinct CDR3 sequences, 20% to 25% of them singletons. Germline loops: CDR1 SGHAT, CDR2 FQNNGV. V was cut by 4 bases and J by 1 base, with 19 bases left in between. The CDR3 covers 17 residues. Uncontrolled infections, pregnancy, lactation or other autoimmune diseases led to patient exclusion. The receptor comes from a woman aged 45 to 65 with Graves' ophthalmopathy. The rearrangement links TRBV11-2 to TRBJ1-1; D is perhaps TRBD1 (5 bases). Sequencing was done on a sample of peripheral blood. Here the CDR3 reads CASSSGLLRGKNTEAFF. DNA for the CDR3: TGTGCCAGCAGCTCGGGACTGCTCCGGGGAAAGAACACTGAAGCTTTCTTT. Full variable domain (rest looked up from reference TRBV11-2 and TRBJ1-1): EAGVAQSPRYKIIEKRQSVAFWCNPISGHATLYWYQQILGQGPKLLIQFQNNGVVDDSQLPKDRFSAERLKGVDSTLKIQPAKLEDSAVYLCASSSGLLRGKNTEAFFGQGTRLTVV.